The rows below give T cell receptor beta chains drawn from one sample of a study of T-cell reconstitution after alpha-beta-depleted transplantation in children. TCRdb analysed the PCR reads with MiXCR anew, one entry per CDR3 protein. The top ten hold around 4.4% of the sample, which has approximately 190,000 distinct CDR3 sequences, 6.3% seen once. This specimen consisted of PBMCs, obtained before TCRalphabeta/CD19-depleted stem cell transplant. Receptor source: a girl less than two years old with combined immunodeficiency, due to receive a stem cell transplant. Both conserved end residues are part of each CDR3. Fields, in order: V gene, D gene, clone size, J gene, CDR3 DNA, CDR3 protein. A D gene is named only where the DNA matches it firmly. Expanded clones are given a class, and other clones once, few, many or no size at all.

>TRBV12-1|NA|NA|TRBJ2-2
TGTGCCATCAGCTTTGGGTTCATAGGCAGGGGGGAGCTGTTTTTC
CAISFGFIGRGELFF
>TRBV5-1|TRBD2|few|TRBJ2-3
TGCGCCAGCAGCTTGGAGGCGGGAGGGCTCACAGATACGCAGTATTTT
CASSLEAGGLTDTQYF
>TRBV6-6|NA|NA|TRBJ2-5
TGTGCCAGCGGTGCTGGGAGCCAAGAGACCCAGTACTTC
CASGAGSQETQYF
>TRBV6-2/TRBV6-3|TRBD1|many|TRBJ2-7
TGTGCCAGCAGTTACGCTAAGGGGGCAAGCGAGCAGTACTTC
CASSYAKGASEQYF
>TRBV3-1|TRBD2|many|TRBJ2-7
TGTGCCAGCAGCCAAGTCCCCTCAGGACTAGCGGGGGGGCCCAACGAGCAGTACTTC
CASSQVPSGLAGGPNEQYF
>TRBV6-5|TRBD1|many|TRBJ2-2
TGTGCCAGCAGTCAGGGGGAGTCCGGGGAGCTGTTTTTT
CASSQGESGELFF
>TRBV20-1|NA|few|TRBJ2-1
TGCAGTGCTAGAGATCTTAGAAATGCGGGGAATGAGCAGTTCTTC
CSARDLRNAGNEQFF
>TRBV7-9|NA|NA|TRBJ2-5
TGTGCCAGCAGCTTAGATATGGCAGCGAGTTACTTC
CASSLDMAASYF
>TRBV20-1|NA|many|TRBJ2-2
TGCAGTGCTAGAGTCACCCGGAACACCGGGGAGCTGTTTTTT
CSARVTRNTGELFF
>TRBV5-1|NA|many|TRBJ1-1
TGCGCCAGCAGCCTGGGGGGCGCAGGTGACACTGAAGCTTTCTTT
CASSLGGAGDTEAFF
>TRBV11-2|NA|many|TRBJ1-1
TGTGCCAGCAGCTTCGGGGCCCTTGGACTGAACACTGAAGCTTTCTTT
CASSFGALGLNTEAFF
>TRBV6-5|NA|many|TRBJ1-5
TGTGCCAGCAGACCATTGGGGCCTAGCAATCAGCCCCAGCATTTT
CASRPLGPSNQPQHF
>TRBV20-1|TRBD2|many|TRBJ2-5
TGCAGTGCTAGAGATGCCGGCCGTGCGGGGGGGAAGACCCAGTACTTC
CSARDAGRAGGKTQYF
>TRBV20-1|NA|many|TRBJ1-4
TGCAGTGCTCCTACCGAGGAAAAACTGTTTTTT
CSAPTEEKLFF
>TRBV28|TRBD1|few|TRBJ2-3
TGTGCCAGCAGTCCGAGGACAGGGTACACAGATACGCAGTATTTT
CASSPRTGYTDTQYF
>TRBV6-5|NA|many|TRBJ1-5
TGTGCCAGCAGCCGGACAAATAGCAATCAGCCCCAGCATTTT
CASSRTNSNQPQHF
>TRBV6-1|NA|many|TRBJ2-1
TGTGCCAGCAGGCTAGCCTCCTACAATGAGCAGTTCTTC
CASRLASYNEQFF
>TRBV4-3|TRBD1|NA|TRBJ2-7
TGCGCCAGCAGCCACACCTCTGGGACAGTCTCCTACGAGCAGTACTTC
CASSHTSGTVSYEQYF